The 8 T cell receptor beta chains in this list originate from one sample, sequenced in a study of CD8 T cells in Susac syndrome. Reverse transcription used roughly 0.45 to 1 ug RNA and random hexamers. TCRdb reprocessed the immunoSEQ multiplex PCR reads with MiXCR, giving one entry per CDR3 protein. The data contain about 150,000 distinct CDR3 sequences, 90% to 97% of them singletons. The sample consisted of CD4+ T cells from PBMCs. Receptor source: a human donor with Susac syndrome.

The chain employs TRBV15 and TRBJ1-1; D not certain. CDR1 and CDR2 (germline): LNHNV, YYDKDF (reference sequence). V was trimmed by 1 base and J by 6 bases, leaving 3 bases between them. There are 11 residues in the CDR3. The CDR3 DNA reads as TGTGCCACCAGCAGAGGGGCTGAAGCTTTCTTT. Its translation: CATSRGAEAFF.

CDR3 nucleotides: TGTGCCAGCAGCGCACAGGGGAGGAACACTGAAGCTTTCTTT. It encodes CASSAQGRNTEAFF. This chain links TRBV9 with TRBJ1-1; the match to TRBD1 covers 7 bases. Per the germline V gene, CDR1 is SGDLS and CDR2 is YYNGEE. The CDR3 loop spans 14 amino acids. V was clipped by 3 bases and J by 1 base; unmatched bases: 3.

The chain employs TRBV3-1 and TRBJ2-2; D is unresolved. Looked up from germline, CDR1 is LGHDT and CDR2 is YNNKEL (reference sequence). The CDR3 has 16 amino acids. V lost 0 bases to trimming and J lost 8 bases, with 16 bases between them. CDR3 in DNA: TGTGCCAGCAGCCAAGATCAATCCGTCGCAGTTGGGGAGCTGTTTTTT. It translates to CASSQDQSVAVGELFF.

CDR3 in DNA: TGTGCCGTGACTAGCGGGGGGAGGAATGAGCAGTTCTTC. Its protein is CAVTSGGRNEQFF. V is TRBV7-9 and J is TRBJ2-1; TRBD2 matches 13 bases. The length of the CDR3 is 13 residues. Germline lookup yields CDR1 SEHNR and CDR2 FQNEAQ (reference sequence). The J segment lost 7 bases and the V segment lost 11 bases, leaving 5 bases of the junction unmatched.

The chain joins TRBV15 to TRBJ2-1; 7 bases line up with TRBD1. CDR3 length equals 14 residues. V dropped 0 bases and J dropped 7; count of bases not matched to a gene: 3. Germline assignment: CDR1 LNHNV and CDR2 YYDKDF (reference sequence). The CDR3 region has the DNA TGTGCCACCAGCAGAGATCCAGGGGGAAATGAGCAGTTCTTC. Protein product: CATSRDPGGNEQFF.

This chain's CDR3 is CASSKDPYEQYF. CDR3 nucleotide sequence: TGTGCCAGCAGCAAGGACCCCTACGAGCAGTACTTC. This chain connects TRBV28 to TRBJ2-7; no reliable D call. V shed 6 bases and J shed 2 bases, with 8 bases lying between them. Germline CDR1 MDHEN, CDR2 SYDVKM. The CDR3 consists of 12 residues. Combining the CDR3 with reference TRBV28 and TRBJ2-7 gives the whole variable domain DVKVTQSSRYLVKRTGEKVFLECVQDMDHENMFWYRQDPGLGLRLIYFSYDVKMKEKGDIPEGYSVSREKKERFSLILESASTNQTSMYLCASSKDPYEQYFGPGTRLTVT.

The chain couples TRBV11-2 to TRBJ2-3; the D is unclear. This CDR3 contains 14 residues. The germline gives CDR1 SGHAT, CDR2 FQNNGV. V was trimmed by 2 bases and J by 6 bases, leaving 12 bases between them. This CDR3 reads CASSLRPSRDTQYF. In nucleotides, the CDR3 is TGTGCCAGCAGCTTAAGGCCATCCAGGGATACGCAGTATTTT.

This sequence joins TRBV19 and TRBJ2-3; D is perhaps TRBD1 or TRBD2 (6 bases each). The CDR3 consists of 14 residues. Germline CDR1 reads LNHDA; CDR2 reads SQIVND (reference sequence). V gave up 6 bases and J gave up 0 bases, with 10 bases separating them. The DNA of the CDR3 is TGTGCCAGTAGGGGGGGCTCTAGCACAGATACGCAGTATTTT. This codes for CASRGGSSTDTQYF. Together with reference TRBV19 and TRBJ2-3, the CDR3 gives the full variable domain: DGGITQSPKYLFRKEGQNVTLSCEQNLNHDAMYWYRQDPGQGLRLIYYSQIVNDFQKGDIAEGYSVSREKKESFPLTVTSAQKNPTAFYLCASRGGSSTDTQYFGPGTRLTVL.